Reported below is one T cell receptor beta chain. Trimming took off 4 bases at V and 5 bases at J, with 15 bases between the two ends. From germline, CDR1 is SGHNT and CDR2 YYREEE (reference sequence). This CDR3 is built from 14 residues. The record originates from a study of OX40 agonist ivuxolimab in advanced cancers. About the research overall: All patients had ivuxolimab intravenously every 2 weeks at 0.01 to 10 mg/kg.

TCRdb keeps only in-frame clones here, not all; method: immunoSEQ multiplex PCR. The data contain tens of thousands of clones, 88% of them singletons. The chain carries TRBV5-4 and TRBJ1-1, with a possible D match to TRBD1 (5 bases). The source of this sequence is an adult with an advanced solid tumor such as melanoma, head and neck, liver or kidney cancer. Sequences were derived from CD4+ or CD8+ T cells sorted from blood, sampled in a trial of the OX40 agonist ivuxolimab. The CDR3 reads CASSTTGRGTEAFF. CDR3 nucleotide sequence: TGTGCCAGCAGCACTACGGGACGAGGGACTGAAGCTTTCTTT.